The 20 T cell receptor beta chains listed next were all sequenced from one sample in a study of radiation and T cells in renal cell carcinoma. Produced via immunoSEQ multiplex PCR; TCRdb's table is partial and in-frame only. Among 150,000 to 160,000 clones listed, over 80% were seen once. Time point: blood 2 weeks post-SBRT. Treatment denoted: 15 Gy SBRT to primary tumor, nephrectomy 4 weeks later. This material consisted of blood, taken from a patient whose treatment included radiotherapy and nephrectomy. The receptors were sampled from a woman aged 45-59 years with renal cell carcinoma.

The chain employs TRBV2 and TRBJ1-1; TRBD1 is a possible D gene (5 bases). CDR1 SNHLY and CDR2 FYNNEI come from the germline V gene. The germline V and J ends were trimmed by 7 bases and 4 bases, with 19 bases remaining between them. The CDR3 length is 15 residues. The chain's CDR3 is CASTPWGGEGTEAFF. Here the CDR3 DNA reads TGTGCCAGCACCCCTTGGGGGGGGGAGGGCACTGAAGCTTTCTTT.

This chain connects TRBV10-3 to TRBJ2-3, with D maybe TRBD1 (5 bases). This CDR3 region has 14 residues. The germline V and J ends were trimmed by 3 bases and 2 bases, with 9 bases remaining between them. In germline, CDR1 is ENHRY, CDR2 SYGVKD. The DNA for the CDR3 is TGTGCCATCAGTGAAGGGGTGGACACAGATACGCAGTATTTT. Protein product: CAISEGVDTDTQYF.

This clone has a handful of counts. The V gene is TRBV1, the J gene TRBJ1-6. TRBV1 is listed as a pseudogene. The CDR3 is made up of 16 amino acids. The CDR3 region is CTSSQDRTEDNSPLHF. DNA of the CDR3: TGCACCAGCAGCCAAGATCGCACAGAGGATAATTCACCCCTCCACTTT.

The chain has TRBV7-2 and TRBJ2-3, with unresolved D. This CDR3 region has 12 residues. Germline-derived CDR1 and CDR2 are SGHTA and FQGNSA. Trimming cost V 2 bases and J 6 bases, with 6 bases left between them. The CDR3 DNA is TGTGCCAGCAGCTTAAGCTCCGATACGCAGTATTTT. Translating it yields CASSLSSDTQYF.

The chain combines TRBV19 with TRBJ1-2; 11 nucleotides agree with TRBD1. From germline, CDR1 is LNHDA and CDR2 SQIVND (reference sequence). This CDR3 comprises 16 residues. Germline trimming cut 6 bases from V and 4 bases from J; bases unmatched to any gene: 10. CDR3 in amino acids: CASRDGQGAQGYGYTF. For the CDR3, the DNA is TGTGCCAGTAGAGACGGACAGGGGGCGCAGGGCTATGGCTACACCTTC. Complete variable domain (other parts from reference TRBV19 and TRBJ1-2): DGGITQSPKYLFRKEGQNVTLSCEQNLNHDAMYWYRQDPGQGLRLIYYSQIVNDFQKGDIAEGYSVSREKKESFPLTVTSAQKNPTAFYLCASRDGQGAQGYGYTFGSGTRLTVV.

The V call is TRBV5-8, the J call TRBJ1-2; no clear D gene. The V end lost 3 bases, the J end lost 1 base, and 13 bases lay between the germline ends. This CDR3 spans 15 amino acids. CDR1 is SGHTS, CDR2 YDEGEE, per germline. The CDR3: CASSSEDGLNYGYTF. The CDR3 DNA reads TGTGCCAGCAGCTCCGAGGACGGACTTAACTATGGCTACACCTTC.

A word on this clone: The sample contains more than one DNA sequence encoding this CDR3. The chain couples TRBV18 to TRBJ1-3; D gene uncertain. V lost 0 bases, J lost 3 bases, and 0 bases lay in between. CDR1 and CDR2 from the germline V gene are KGHSH and LQKENI. CDR3 length equals 12 residues. CDR3 sequence: CASSPPGNTIYF. The CDR3 bases are TGTGCCAGCTCACCACCTGGAAACACCATATATTTT.

The chain joins TRBV27 to TRBJ1-2; TRBD1 might be the D (5 bases). Trimming took 4 bases from V and 2 from J, leaving 8 bases between them. This CDR3 is 13 amino acids long. Looked up from germline, CDR1 is MNHEY and CDR2 is SMNVEV (reference sequence). CDR3 residues: CASSSGTNYGYTF. For the CDR3, the DNA is TGTGCCAGCAGTTCCGGGACGAACTATGGCTACACCTTC.

This rearrangement joins TRBV7-2 to TRBJ2-1; TRBD2 matches 13 bases. Looked up from germline, CDR1 is SGHTA and CDR2 is FQGNSA. V was clipped by 5 bases and J by 9 bases; unmatched bases: 7. This CDR3 comprises 15 residues. The CDR3, as DNA: TGTGCCAGCAGCCTTACTAGCGGGGGGGCCTCTGAGCAGTTCTTC. Protein sequence: CASSLTSGGASEQFF.

The chain couples TRBV2 to TRBJ2-3; D perhaps matches TRBD2 (6 bases). Germline CDR1 reads SNHLY; CDR2 reads FYNNEI. V lost 5 bases and J 2 bases, leaving 11 bases between the germline ends. There are 14 residues in the CDR3. The CDR3 DNA sequence: TGTGCCAGCAGTTTTCGGGGGATCACAGATACGCAGTATTTT. This gives the protein CASSFRGITDTQYF.

V and J are TRBV6-6 and TRBJ1-1; D gene unclear. Trimming removed 3 bases from V and 2 bases from J, with 7 bases in between. The CDR3 runs to 13 residues. The germline V gene has CDR1 MNHNY and CDR2 SVGAGI (reference sequence). The DNA of the CDR3 is TGTGCCAGCAGTTATTCAGCCAACACTGAAGCTTTCTTT. It yields the protein CASSYSANTEAFF.

This clone has a single count. The chain's CDR3 is CASSLRSPGANVLTF. CDR3 coding DNA: TGTGCCAGCAGCTTAAGGTCCCCTGGGGCCAACGTCCTGACTTTC. The chain joins TRBV7-2 to TRBJ2-6; D gene ambiguous. With 2 bases removed from V and 2 bases from J, the gap between germline ends came to 7 bases. Germline CDR1 SGHTA, CDR2 FQGNSA. The CDR3 sequence is 15 residues long.

This clone was seen repeatedly, ten times or more. This chain uses TRBV15 with TRBJ1-2; TRBD1 is a possible D gene (5 bases). Germline V CDR1 and CDR2: LNHNV, YYDKDF (reference sequence). The CDR3 is 15 amino acids. V was trimmed by 8 bases and J by 3 bases, leaving 19 bases between them. The CDR3 DNA sequence: TGTGCCACCTCCAGTTCGGAGGGGTTAGACTATGGCTACACCTTC. Translation gives CATSSSEGLDYGYTF.

This rearrangement joins TRBV15 to TRBJ1-2; D remains ambiguous. The CDR3 has 14 residues. Germline V CDR1 and CDR2: LNHNV, YYDKDF (reference sequence). V was pared by 5 bases and J by 6 bases, with 16 bases between. The CDR3 here is CATSPEEEMNGYTF. The CDR3 DNA reads as TGTGCCACCAGCCCCGAAGAGGAGATGAATGGCTACACCTTC.

The chain recombines TRBV30 with TRBJ1-5; D gene unclear. In germline, CDR1 is GTSNPN, CDR2 SVGIG (reference sequence). With 2 bases removed from V and 3 bases from J, the gap between germline ends came to 8 bases. This CDR3 is built from 13 residues. CDR3 residues: CAWSPGYNQPQHF. The CDR3 region has the DNA TGTGCCTGGAGTCCGGGGTACAATCAGCCCCAGCATTTT.

The CDR3: CASSSSGGLNTGELFF. The CDR3 DNA reads as TGTGCCAGCAGCTCTAGCGGGGGCCTGAACACCGGGGAGCTGTTTTTT. V is TRBV14 and J is TRBJ2-2, with 10 bases that match TRBD2. CDR1 is SGHDN and CDR2 is FVKESK in the germline V gene. The CDR3 runs to 16 residues. Trimming removed 5 bases from V and 1 base from J; junction bases left unmatched: 4.

The rearrangement joins TRBV5-5 to TRBJ1-1; no definite D call. Trimming removed 1 base from V and 0 bases from J, with 7 bases in between. The CDR3 has 14 amino acids. Germline values: CDR1 SGHKS, CDR2 YYEKEE (reference sequence). The CDR3 DNA follows: TGTGCCAGCAGCTTGCAGAGAATGAACACTGAAGCTTTCTTT. It specifies CASSLQRMNTEAFF. The entire variable domain, with the rest obtained from reference TRBV5-5 and TRBJ1-1, is as follows: DAGVTQSPTHLIKTRGQQVTLRCSPISGHKSVSWYQQVLGQGPQFIFQYYEKEERGRGNFPDRFSARQFPNYSSELNVNALLLGDSALYLCASSLQRMNTEAFFGQGTRLTVV.

The chain links TRBV10-3 to TRBJ1-2; TRBD1 matches 7 bases. Looked up from germline, CDR1 is ENHRY and CDR2 is SYGVKD. Trimming at V came to 3 bases and at J to 2 bases, leaving 15 bases not matched to a gene. This CDR3 is 18 amino acids long. The CDR3 bases are TGTGCCATCAGTGACTCGACAGGGAACGTGTTTGGGAACTATGGCTACACCTTC. Amino acid sequence: CAISDSTGNVFGNYGYTF.

This sequence joins TRBV6-4 and TRBJ2-3; D gene ambiguous. Germline V gives CDR1 MRHNA, CDR2 SNTAGT. Trimming stripped 0 bases from V and 4 bases from J, with 11 bases between. This CDR3 comprises 15 residues. CDR3 in amino acids: CASSDSKGFADTQYF. The CDR3 nucleotides are TGTGCCAGCAGTGACTCGAAAGGGTTTGCAGATACGCAGTATTTT.

The chain is built from TRBV29-1 and TRBJ2-3, with D possibly being TRBD1 (5 bases). Germline CDR1 SQVTM, CDR2 ANQGSEA. Trimming left V 6 bases short and J 2 bases short, with 18 bases between. This CDR3 is built from 15 residues. CDR3 amino acids: CSVVRQSSFTDTQYF. The CDR3 bases are TGCAGCGTGGTACGACAGTCATCTTTCACAGATACGCAGTATTTT.